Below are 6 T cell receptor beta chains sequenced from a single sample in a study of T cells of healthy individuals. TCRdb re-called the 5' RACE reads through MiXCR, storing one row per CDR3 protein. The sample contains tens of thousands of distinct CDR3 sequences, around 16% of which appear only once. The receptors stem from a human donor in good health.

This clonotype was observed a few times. The CDR3 is CASSLTSGSGNEQFF. CDR3 sequence (DNA): TGTGCCAGCAGTCTGACTAGCGGGAGTGGTAATGAGCAGTTCTTC. The chain employs TRBV6-4 and TRBJ2-1; 12 nucleotides agree with TRBD2. This CDR3 is 15 amino acids long. Germline lookup yields CDR1 MRHNA and CDR2 SNTAGT. Losses at the gene ends were 5 bases for V and 7 bases for J; bases not matched to a gene: 6.

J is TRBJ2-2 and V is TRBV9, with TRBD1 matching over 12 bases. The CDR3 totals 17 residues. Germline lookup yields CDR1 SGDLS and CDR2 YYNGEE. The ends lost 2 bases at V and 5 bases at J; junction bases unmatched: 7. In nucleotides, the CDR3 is TGTGCCAGCAGCGTCGGGACAGGGGGCATTCTGACCGGGGAGCTGTTTTTT. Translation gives CASSVGTGGILTGELFF.

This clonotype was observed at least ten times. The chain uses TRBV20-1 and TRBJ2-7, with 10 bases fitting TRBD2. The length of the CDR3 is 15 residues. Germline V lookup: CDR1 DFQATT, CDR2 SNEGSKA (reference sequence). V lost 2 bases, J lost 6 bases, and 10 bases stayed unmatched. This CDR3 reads CSARPLEREGAEQYF. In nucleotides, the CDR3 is TGCAGTGCTAGACCTTTGGAGCGGGAGGGCGCCGAGCAGTACTTC.

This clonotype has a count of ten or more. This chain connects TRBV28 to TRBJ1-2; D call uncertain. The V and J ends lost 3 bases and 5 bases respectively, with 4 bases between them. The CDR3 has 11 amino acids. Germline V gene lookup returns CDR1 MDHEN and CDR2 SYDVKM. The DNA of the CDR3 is TGTGCCAGCAGTTTTGGGTATGGCTACACCTTC. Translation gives CASSFGYGYTF.

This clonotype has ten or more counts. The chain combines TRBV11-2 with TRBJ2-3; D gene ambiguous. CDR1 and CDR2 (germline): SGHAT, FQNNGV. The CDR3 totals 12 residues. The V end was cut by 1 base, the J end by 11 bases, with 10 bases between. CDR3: CASSLGQIMQYF. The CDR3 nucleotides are TGTGCCAGCAGCTTAGGCCAGATAATGCAGTATTTT.

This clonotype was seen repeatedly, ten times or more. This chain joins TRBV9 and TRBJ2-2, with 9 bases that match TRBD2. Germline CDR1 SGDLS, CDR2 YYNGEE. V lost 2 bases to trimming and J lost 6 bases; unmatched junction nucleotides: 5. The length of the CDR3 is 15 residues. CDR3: CASSVSGGLAGELFF. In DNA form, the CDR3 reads TGTGCCAGCAGCGTGAGCGGGGGGTTGGCCGGGGAGCTGTTTTTT.